The sequence of this T cell receptor beta chain was determined in a study of T cells in Graves' hyperthyroidism and ophthalmopathy. Findings and caveats of the study: Ophthalmopathy prediction by the model preceded onset by a median approximately 6.9 months.

The CDR3 sequence is 15 residues long. The germline gives CDR1 DFQATT, CDR2 SNEGSKA (reference sequence). V gave up 1 base and J gave up 4 bases, with 16 bases separating them. There were TCR beta CDR3 regions amplified from RNA transcripts. When the TCR CDR3 underwent first-round RT-PCR, the HTBI primer set was used. TCRdb called the multiplex PCR reads again in MiXCR, with one record for every CDR3 protein. The sample contains fewer than 450,000 distinct CDR3 sequences, approximately 18% of which appear only once. At least ten counts were recorded for this clonotype. The antigen remains undetermined.

Input material: blood. This clonotype was obtained from a man between 18 and 29 years old with Graves' ophthalmopathy. The chain links TRBV20-1 to TRBJ1-1; perhaps TRBD1 as D (5 bases). CDR3 sequence: CSARGHRDRSTEAFF. As DNA, the CDR3 is TGCAGTGCTAGAGGCCACCGGGACCGGAGCACTGAAGCTTTCTTT.